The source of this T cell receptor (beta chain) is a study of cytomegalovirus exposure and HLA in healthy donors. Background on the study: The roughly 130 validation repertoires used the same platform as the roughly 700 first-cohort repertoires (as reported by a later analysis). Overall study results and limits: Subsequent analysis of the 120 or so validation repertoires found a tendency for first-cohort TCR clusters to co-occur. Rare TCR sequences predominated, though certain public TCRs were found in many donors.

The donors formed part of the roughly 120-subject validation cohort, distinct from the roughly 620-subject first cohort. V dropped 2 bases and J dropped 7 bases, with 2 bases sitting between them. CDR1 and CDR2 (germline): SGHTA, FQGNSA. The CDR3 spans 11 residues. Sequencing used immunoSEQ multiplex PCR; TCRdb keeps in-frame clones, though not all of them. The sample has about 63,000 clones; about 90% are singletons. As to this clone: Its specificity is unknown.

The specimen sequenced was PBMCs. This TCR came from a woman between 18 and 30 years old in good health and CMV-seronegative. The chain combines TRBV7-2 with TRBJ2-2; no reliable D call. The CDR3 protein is CASSLLGELFF. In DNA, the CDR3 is TGTGCCAGCAGCTTACTCGGGGAGCTGTTTTTT.